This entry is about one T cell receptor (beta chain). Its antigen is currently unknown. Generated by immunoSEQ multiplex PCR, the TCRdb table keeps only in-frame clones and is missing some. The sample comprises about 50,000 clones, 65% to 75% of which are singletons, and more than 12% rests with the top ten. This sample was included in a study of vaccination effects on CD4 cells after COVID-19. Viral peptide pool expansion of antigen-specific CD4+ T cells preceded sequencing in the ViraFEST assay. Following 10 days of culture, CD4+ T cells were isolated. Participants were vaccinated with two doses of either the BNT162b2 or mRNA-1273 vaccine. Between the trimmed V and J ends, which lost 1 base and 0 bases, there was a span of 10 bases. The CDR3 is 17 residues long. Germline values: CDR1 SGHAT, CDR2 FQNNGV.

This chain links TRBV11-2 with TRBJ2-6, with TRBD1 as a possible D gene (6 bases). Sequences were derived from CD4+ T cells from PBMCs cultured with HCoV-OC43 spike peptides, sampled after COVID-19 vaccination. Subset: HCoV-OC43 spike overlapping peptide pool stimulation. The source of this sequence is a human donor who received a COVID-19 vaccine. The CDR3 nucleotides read TGTGCCAGCAGCTTAGGAGACAGGTCCTCTGGGGCCAACGTCCTGACTTTC. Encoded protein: CASSLGDRSSGANVLTF.